This TCR beta chain was recovered during a study of cytomegalovirus exposure and HLA in healthy donors. Study information: The 120 validation repertoires, a later analysis reported, used the same platform as the 550 to 700 repertoires from the first cohort. Study observations and caveats: Among TCR beta chains, those listed as cytomegalovirus-associated numbered more than 150.

TCRdb's copy holds only in-frame clones and misses some; the assay was immunoSEQ multiplex PCR. The sample holds roughly 80,000 clones; approximately 91% are singletons and the top ten take less than 2.5%. This CDR3 has 17 residues. Trimming cost V 7 bases and J 7 bases; bases outside gene matches: 19. The germline V gene encodes CDR1 MDHEN and CDR2 SYDVKM. Turning to this clone: The antigen remains undetermined.

The chain couples TRBV28 to TRBJ2-1; 7 bases agree with TRBD1. The source of this sequence is a man in his thirties or forties in good health and CMV-seronegative. The sequencing sample was made of PBMCs. The CDR3 coding sequence is TGTGCCAGCACCCTAGGGGCGGACAGGCTCGTCGGGAATGAGCAGTTCTTC. It specifies CASTLGADRLVGNEQFF.